These 18 T cell receptor beta chains share one sample of origin, sequenced in a study of T cell repertoires in cytomegalovirus infection. TCRdb called the reads again in MiXCR, with one record for every CDR3 protein. Here the sample spans 340,000 or so distinct CDR3 sequences, 25% being singletons. These receptors' targets are unknown. The sample consisted of cultured PBMCs, taken from culture after CMV antigen stimulation. These receptors originate from a human donor in good health (CMV status not recorded). Some clones in this sample may be carry-over from other donors' samples.

A note on this clonotype: The germline gene is not matched at one end of the junction; a read error may be the cause. V gene TRBV11-2 combines with J gene TRBJ2-1; D is uncertain. CDR3 length: 14 residues. CDR1 is SGHAT and CDR2 is FQNNGV in the germline V gene. This CDR3 reads CASSPPSSYNEEFF. As DNA, the CDR3 is TGTGCCAGCAGCCCCCCAAGTTCGTACAATGAGGAGTTCTTC.

The chain couples TRBV7-9 to TRBJ2-2; D is undetermined. Trimming took 7 bases from V and 9 from J, leaving 15 bases between them. The CDR3 sequence is 13 residues long. Per germline, CDR1 SEHNR and CDR2 FQNEAQ (reference sequence). The CDR3 loop reads CASKDVITRELFF. The CDR3 region has the DNA TGTGCCAGCAAGGACGTTATAACCAGGGAGCTGTTTTTT.

The chain employs TRBV7-2 and TRBJ2-5, with 9 bases matching TRBD2. Germline lookup yields CDR1 SGHTA and CDR2 FQGNSA. The CDR3 covers 15 residues. J gave up 5 bases and V 6 bases, and 10 bases lay outside the gene matches. The CDR3 loop is CASSSTSGRMETQYF. In DNA, the CDR3 is TGTGCCAGCAGTTCGACTAGCGGTCGAATGGAGACCCAGTACTTC.

This clonotype was observed at least ten times. The V gene is TRBV19, the J gene TRBJ2-2, with TRBD2 identical over 8 bases. The germline CDR1 and CDR2 sequences are LNHDA and SQIVND (reference sequence). The junction had 8 bases not matched to a gene; V was cut back by 6 bases and J by 2 bases. The CDR3 is 16 residues long. Here the CDR3 DNA reads TGTGCCAGTAGGGAAAATAGCGGGGTTAACACCGGGGAGCTGTTTTTT. As protein: CASRENSGVNTGELFF.

The gene calls are TRBV29-1 and TRBJ2-1; 9 positions agree with TRBD2. Per germline, CDR1 SQVTM and CDR2 ANQGSEA. The CDR3 loop spans 14 amino acids. V lost 7 bases, J lost 3 bases, and 7 bases stayed unmatched. The CDR3 is CSAPGLANYNEQFF. The CDR3 DNA reads as TGCAGCGCCCCCGGACTAGCGAACTACAATGAGCAGTTCTTC.

The V and J genes are TRBV20-1 and TRBJ2-3; D gene unclear. Germline V gene sequence: CDR1 DFQATT, CDR2 SNEGSKA (reference sequence). V lost 1 base and J lost 7, with 15 bases in between. This CDR3 comprises 14 residues. The CDR3 bases are TGCAGTGCTAGAGGGGAAATCGGGTTGAATACGCAGTATTTT. This translates into CSARGEIGLNTQYF.

This clonotype was counted ten times or more. The chain employs TRBV7-2 and TRBJ2-1; 12 bases are a match to TRBD2. In germline, CDR1 is SGHTA, CDR2 FQGNSA. V shed 5 bases and J 2 bases; nucleotides not matched to a gene: 10. The CDR3 sequence is 18 residues long. The DNA of the CDR3 is TGTGCCAGCAGCAAACGAACTAGCGGGAGGCTCCCCTACAATGAGCAGTTCTTC. Translating gives CASSKRTSGRLPYNEQFF.

This clonotype was observed a handful of times. The J gene is TRBJ2-1, the V gene TRBV19; 11 bases are shared with TRBD2. Per germline, CDR1 LNHDA and CDR2 SQIVND (reference sequence). The V and J ends lost 5 bases and 9 bases, in that order; junction bases with no gene match: 9. The CDR3 consists of 15 residues. CDR3 sequence reads: CASSATGLAVGEQFF. For the CDR3, the DNA is TGTGCCAGTAGTGCCACGGGACTAGCGGTGGGTGAGCAGTTCTTC. Together with reference TRBV19 and TRBJ2-1, the CDR3 gives the full variable domain: DGGITQSPKYLFRKEGQNVTLSCEQNLNHDAMYWYRQDPGQGLRLIYYSQIVNDFQKGDIAEGYSVSREKKESFPLTVTSAQKNPTAFYLCASSATGLAVGEQFFGPGTRLTVL.

Many counts were recorded for this clonotype. The chain has TRBV7-8 and TRBJ1-3, with TRBD1 matching over 12 bases. The CDR3 has 18 amino acids. The trim removed 3 bases at V and 0 bases at J, leaving 6 bases unmatched. Germline V CDR1 and CDR2: SGHVS, FQNEAQ. The CDR3 bases are TGTGCCAGCAGCTTGGGGACAGGGGGCGTATTCTCTGGAAACACCATATATTTT. Protein product: CASSLGTGGVFSGNTIYF.

This clonotype was detected only a few times. The V gene is TRBV7-2, the J gene TRBJ1-2; 7 bases align to TRBD1. Germline lookup yields CDR1 SGHTA and CDR2 FQGNSA. With V trimmed by 4 bases and J by 10 bases, 6 bases remained unmatched. The CDR3 is made up of 12 amino acids. CDR3 protein: CASSSYRGDYTF. DNA of the CDR3: TGTGCCAGCAGCTCGTACAGGGGTGACTACACCTTC.

The rearrangement links TRBV5-4 to TRBJ2-1, with 8 bases identical to TRBD2. The CDR3 has 15 residues. The germline V gene has CDR1 SGHNT and CDR2 YYREEE (reference sequence). The junction had 4 bases not matched to a gene; V was cut back by 1 base and J by 4 bases. Here the CDR3 reads CASSLTSGEYNEQFF. The CDR3 nucleotides are TGTGCCAGCAGCTTGACTAGCGGAGAGTACAATGAGCAGTTCTTC.

This clonotype came up a few times. The chain employs TRBV19 and TRBJ1-1; unclear D gene. Germline CDR1 LNHDA, CDR2 SQIVND (reference sequence). The CDR3 consists of 13 residues. V was cut by 3 bases and J by 1 base, with 6 bases left in between. The CDR3: CASSISSNTEAFF. The CDR3 DNA sequence: TGTGCCAGTAGTATCTCTTCGAACACTGAAGCTTTCTTT.

The chain links TRBV19 to TRBJ1-2; 7 bases are a match to TRBD1. The CDR3 consists of 12 residues. The V gene end was trimmed by 8 bases and the J gene end by 5 bases; junction bases not matched to a gene: 5. Germline CDR1 reads LNHDA; CDR2 reads SQIVND (reference sequence). CDR3 DNA: TGTGCCAGTGCTACAGGGGAATATGGCTACACCTTC. Its translation is CASATGEYGYTF.

This clonotype was detected only a few times. The CDR3 DNA follows: TGCGCCAGCAGCCAAGGGGTAGGGGGCATTGAAAAACTGTTTTTT. Protein product: CASSQGVGGIEKLFF. The chain carries TRBV4-1 and TRBJ1-4, with 7 nucleotides matching TRBD1. The CDR3 sequence is 15 residues long. CDR1 is MGHRA and CDR2 is YSYEKL in the germline V gene. With 1 base clipped from V and 7 bases from J, the junction kept 6 bases outside the gene matches.

This clonotype came up many times. The V and J genes are TRBV7-3 and TRBJ2-3; 11 bases are a match to TRBD2. Germline V gives CDR1 SGHTA, CDR2 FQGTGA. Trimming cost V 5 bases and J 6 bases; bases outside gene matches: 10. The CDR3 has 16 amino acids. The CDR3 DNA reads as TGTGCCAGCAGCCTTGGGACTAGCGGTCCCTTGGATACGCAGTATTTT. It codes for CASSLGTSGPLDTQYF.

The chain links TRBV6-1 to TRBJ2-1; 11 bases line up with TRBD1. V dropped 6 bases and J dropped 9; count of bases not matched to a gene: 19. This CDR3 comprises 18 residues. Germline V CDR1 and CDR2: MNHNS, SASEGT. The CDR3 spells CASSGTGGKSGRIGEQFF. In DNA, the CDR3 is TGTGCCAGCAGCGGGACAGGGGGGAAAAGCGGGAGAATCGGTGAGCAGTTCTTC.

J is TRBJ2-3 and V is TRBV25-1; 7 nucleotides agree with TRBD1. The CDR3 is made up of 15 amino acids. V gave up 4 bases and J gave up 2 bases; unmatched junction bases: 6. Germline CDR1 is MGHDK and CDR2 is SYGVNS. The CDR3 sequence: CASSADRSNTDTQYF. CDR3 sequence (DNA): TGTGCCAGCAGTGCGGACAGGTCGAACACAGATACGCAGTATTTT.

This clonotype has at least ten counts. The chain links TRBV6-1 to TRBJ2-1; D gene uncertain. Deletions cut 7 bases from V and 4 bases from J, with 5 bases between. Germline CDR1 reads MNHNS; CDR2 reads SASEGT. CDR3 length: 11 amino acids. The CDR3 sequence is CASTDYNEQFF. The CDR3 nucleotides read TGTGCCAGCACCGATTACAATGAGCAGTTCTTC.